A single sample is the source of the 14 T cell receptor beta chains below, sequenced in a study of T-cell memory formation after mild COVID-19. TCRdb used MiXCR to reprocess the 5' RACE reads, holding one entry per CDR3 protein. The profile shows roughly 100,000 distinct CDR3 sequences, approximately 13% of them singletons. Sequencing input: PBMCs or a T cell subset sorted from them (not recorded which). These TCRs come from an adult woman who had mild COVID-19 (a few samples of this study predate the infection). Cell type and time point are not known.

This clonotype was seen a handful of times. The rearrangement uses TRBV6-2 or TRBV6-3 and TRBJ2-4, with D perhaps TRBD1 (6 bases). There are 14 residues in the CDR3. V lost 8 bases and J lost 6, with 17 bases in between. Germline V gene data show CDR1 as MNHEY and CDR2 as SVGEGT. CDR3 DNA sequence: TGTGCCAGCTCTGGGACACAGGAGATAAACATTCAGTACTTC. It specifies CASSGTQEINIQYF.

This clonotype was seen more than once but under ten times. V is TRBV4-1 and J is TRBJ2-1; 10 bases align to TRBD2. This CDR3 comprises 15 residues. Trimming cost V 3 bases and J 8 bases; bases outside gene matches: 7. Germline V lookup: CDR1 MGHRA, CDR2 YSYEKL. This chain's CDR3 is CASSHDGLAVDEQFF. In nucleotides, the CDR3 is TGCGCCAGCAGCCATGACGGACTAGCGGTGGATGAGCAGTTCTTC.

The table lists this clonotype with many counts. Here the CDR3 DNA reads TGTGCCAGCAGTTTGGAAGTTGGGACTACTCTATCGGACGAGCAGTACTTC. The encoded protein is CASSLEVGTTLSDEQYF. This chain connects TRBV6-2 or TRBV6-3 to TRBJ2-7; 7 bases are shared with TRBD2. This CDR3 region has 17 residues. J gave up 5 bases and V 4 bases, and 17 bases lay outside the gene matches. Germline CDR1 MNHEY, CDR2 SVGEGT.

This chain connects TRBV29-1 to TRBJ2-7; 9 nucleotides agree with TRBD1. The V gene's germline CDR1 is SQVTM and CDR2 ANQGSEA. This CDR3 contains 15 residues. The V segment lost 5 bases and the J segment 5 bases; nucleotides outside the gene matches: 13. The CDR3 DNA reads as TGCAGCGTTCGACTCACAGGGGGCGGTCCACACGAGCAGTACTTC. It specifies CSVRLTGGGPHEQYF.

This clonotype turned up a few times. The chain combines TRBV6-5 with TRBJ2-5, with TRBD1 matching over 11 bases. The CDR3 runs to 16 residues. Per germline, CDR1 MNHEY and CDR2 SVGAGI. Germline trimming cut 5 bases from V and 4 bases from J; bases unmatched to any gene: 9. The CDR3, as DNA: TGTGCCAGCAGTACGGGGACAGGGGGTTTCCTAGAGACCCAGTACTTC. It codes for CASSTGTGGFLETQYF.

This clonotype has just a few counts. The chain couples TRBV7-6 to TRBJ1-2, with D possibly TRBD1 on 6 matching bases. V was pared by 2 bases and J by 12 bases, with 22 bases between. The CDR3 runs 15 residues. Germline V gene data show CDR1 as SGHVS and CDR2 as FNYEAQ. Here the CDR3 DNA reads TGTGCCAGCAGCTTAAGTGGACGGATGGAGGGGGTCCACACCTTC. Translation gives CASSLSGRMEGVHTF.

The table lists this clonotype with a few counts. CDR3 in amino acids: CASSYSPFATNEKLFF. The DNA of the CDR3 is TGTGCCAGCAGTTATTCACCATTTGCAACTAATGAAAAACTGTTTTTT. The chain recombines TRBV6-5 with TRBJ1-4; D remains ambiguous. This CDR3 is built from 16 residues. Germline V gives CDR1 MNHEY, CDR2 SVGAGI. V lost 3 bases and J 0 bases, leaving 11 bases between the germline ends.

This chain links TRBV30 with TRBJ2-2, with 12 bases that match TRBD2. Germline lookup yields CDR1 GTSNPN and CDR2 SVGIG (reference sequence). V shed 1 base, J shed 5 bases, and the junction held 8 bases outside the gene matches. CDR3 length: 17 amino acids. The CDR3 DNA reads TGTGCCTGGAGTGGCCTGACTAGCGGGAGAGGTACCGGGGAGCTGTTTTTT. Amino acids: CAWSGLTSGRGTGELFF.

The chain combines TRBV6-2 or TRBV6-3 with TRBJ2-2; D is ambiguous. Germline CDR1 is MNHEY and CDR2 is SVGEGT. The CDR3 runs to 11 residues. V gave up 0 bases and J gave up 9 bases, with 2 bases separating them. The CDR3 region has the DNA TGTGCCAGCAGTTACTCCCGGGAGCTGTTTTTT. This encodes CASSYSRELFF.

This chain links TRBV12-3 or TRBV12-4 with TRBJ2-1; D may match TRBD1 or TRBD2 (5 bases each). The V end lost 7 bases, the J end lost 2 bases, and 12 bases lay between the germline ends. The CDR3 covers 14 residues. In DNA form, the CDR3 reads TGTGCCAGCATGGGGACGGAGGCCTACAATGAGCAGTTCTTC. Translating it yields CASMGTEAYNEQFF.

This CDR3 is CASSLAAGGRDTEAFF. CDR3 nucleotide sequence: TGTGCCAGCAGCTTAGCGGCAGGGGGGAGGGACACTGAAGCTTTCTTT. This chain uses TRBV7-2 with TRBJ1-1; 7 bases line up with TRBD1. Per the germline V gene, CDR1 is SGHTA and CDR2 is FQGNSA. Germline trimming cut 0 bases from V and 3 bases from J; bases unmatched to any gene: 7. The CDR3 runs 16 residues. Complete variable domain (other parts from reference TRBV7-2 and TRBJ1-1): GAGVSQSPSNKVTEKGKDVELRCDPISGHTALYWYRQSLGQGLEFLIYFQGNSAPDKSGLPSDRFSAERTGGSVSTLTIQRTQQEDSAVYLCASSLAAGGRDTEAFFGQGTRLTVV.

The rearrangement joins TRBV5-1 to TRBJ2-5; 13 bases fit TRBD2. Per germline, CDR1 SGHRS and CDR2 YFSETQ. Trimming cost V 3 bases and J 5 bases; bases outside gene matches: 7. The CDR3 consists of 16 residues. CDR3 loop: CASSSGTSGVSETQYF. CDR3 DNA sequence: TGCGCCAGCAGCTCCGGGACTAGCGGGGTGTCGGAGACCCAGTACTTC.

This chain joins TRBV3-1 and TRBJ2-7, with D uncertain. The CDR3 loop spans 17 amino acids. With 0 bases removed from V and 1 base from J, the gap between germline ends came to 16 bases. From germline, CDR1 is LGHDT and CDR2 YNNKEL (reference sequence). DNA for the CDR3: TGTGCCAGCAGCCAAGATGCTGCACGTACTACGTCCTACGAGCAGTACTTC. Its translation is CASSQDAARTTSYEQYF.

This clonotype was found a few times. The J gene is TRBJ2-3, the V gene TRBV10-3, with TRBD1 identical over 8 bases. J was trimmed by 2 bases and V by 2 bases; bases with no gene match: 9. CDR1 and CDR2 (germline): ENHRY, SYGVKD. The CDR3 has 17 amino acids. The CDR3 nucleotides read TGTGCCATCAGTGAGCCCGTCATACAGGGGGTCACAGATACGCAGTATTTT. It translates to CAISEPVIQGVTDTQYF.